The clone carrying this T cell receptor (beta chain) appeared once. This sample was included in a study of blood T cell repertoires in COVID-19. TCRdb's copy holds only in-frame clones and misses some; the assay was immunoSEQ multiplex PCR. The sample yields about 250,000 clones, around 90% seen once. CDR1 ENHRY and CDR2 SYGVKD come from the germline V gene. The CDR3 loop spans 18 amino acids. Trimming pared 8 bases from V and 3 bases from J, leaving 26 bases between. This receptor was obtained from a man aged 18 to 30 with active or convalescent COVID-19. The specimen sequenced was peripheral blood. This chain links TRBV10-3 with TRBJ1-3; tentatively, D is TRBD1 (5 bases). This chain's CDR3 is CAIGEKFIAGLGGNTIYF. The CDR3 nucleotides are TGTGCCATCGGAGAAAAGTTCATAGCGGGGCTTGGTGGAAACACCATATATTTT.